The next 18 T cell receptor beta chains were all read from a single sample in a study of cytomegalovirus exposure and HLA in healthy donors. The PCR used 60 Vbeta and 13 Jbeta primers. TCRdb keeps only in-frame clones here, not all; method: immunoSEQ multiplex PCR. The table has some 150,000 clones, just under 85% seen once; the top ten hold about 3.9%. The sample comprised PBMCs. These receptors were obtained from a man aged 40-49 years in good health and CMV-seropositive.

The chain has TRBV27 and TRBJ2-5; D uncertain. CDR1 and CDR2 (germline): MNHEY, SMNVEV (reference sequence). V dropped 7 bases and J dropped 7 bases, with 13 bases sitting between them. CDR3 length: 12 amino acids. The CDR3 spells CASTGSGGTQYF. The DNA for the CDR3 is TGTGCCAGCACGGGTTCTGGCGGGACCCAGTACTTC.

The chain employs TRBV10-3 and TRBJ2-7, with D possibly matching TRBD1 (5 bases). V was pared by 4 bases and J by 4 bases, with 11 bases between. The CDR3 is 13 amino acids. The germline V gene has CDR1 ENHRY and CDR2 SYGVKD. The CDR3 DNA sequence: TGTGCCATCAGTGCTCAGGGATTATACGAGCAGTACTTC. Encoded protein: CAISAQGLYEQYF.

For the CDR3, the DNA is TGTGCCAGCAGTGATTGGAGGCCCAATCAGCCCCAGCATTTT. Its protein is CASSDWRPNQPQHF. This rearrangement joins TRBV25-1 to TRBJ1-5; D gene uncertain. Between the trimmed V and J ends, which lost 3 bases and 3 bases, there was a span of 9 bases. Germline V gene sequence: CDR1 MGHDK, CDR2 SYGVNS. CDR3 length: 14 residues. Filled out from reference TRBV25-1 and TRBJ1-5, the complete variable domain reads EADIYQTPRYLVIGTGKKITLECSQTMGHDKMYWYQQDPGMELHLIHYSYGVNSTEKGDLSSESTVSRIRTEHFPLTLESARPSHTSQYLCASSDWRPNQPQHFGDGTRLSIL.

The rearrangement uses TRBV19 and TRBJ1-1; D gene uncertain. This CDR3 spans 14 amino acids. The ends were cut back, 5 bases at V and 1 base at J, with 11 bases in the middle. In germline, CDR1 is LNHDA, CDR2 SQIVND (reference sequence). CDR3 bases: TGTGCCAGTAGTTTCTGGACTGAGAACACTGAAGCTTTCTTT. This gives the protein CASSFWTENTEAFF.

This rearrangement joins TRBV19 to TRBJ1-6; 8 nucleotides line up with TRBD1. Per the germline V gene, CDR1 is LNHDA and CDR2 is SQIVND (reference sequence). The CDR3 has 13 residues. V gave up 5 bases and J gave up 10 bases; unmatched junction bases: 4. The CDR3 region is CASSFRGQSPLHF. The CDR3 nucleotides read TGTGCCAGTAGTTTCAGGGGGCAATCACCCCTCCACTTT.

The CDR3 loop is CASSTGGKNIQYF. CDR3 sequence (DNA): TGCGCCAGCTCGACAGGGGGCAAAAACATTCAGTACTTC. The chain uses TRBV5-1 and TRBJ2-4, with TRBD1 identical over 9 bases. Germline CDR1 SGHRS, CDR2 YFSETQ. The CDR3 length is 13 residues. Trimming took 7 bases from V and 3 from J; bases not matched to a gene: 2.

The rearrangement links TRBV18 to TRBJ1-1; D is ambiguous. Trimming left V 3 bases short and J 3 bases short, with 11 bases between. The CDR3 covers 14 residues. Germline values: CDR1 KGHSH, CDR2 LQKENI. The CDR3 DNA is TGTGCCAGCTCACCCTTCGGTTCTGACACTGAAGCTTTCTTT. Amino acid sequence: CASSPFGSDTEAFF.

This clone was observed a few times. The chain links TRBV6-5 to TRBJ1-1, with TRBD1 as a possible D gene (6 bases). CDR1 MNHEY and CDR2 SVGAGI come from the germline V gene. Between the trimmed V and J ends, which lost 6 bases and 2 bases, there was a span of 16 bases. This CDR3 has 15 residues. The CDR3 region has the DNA TGTGCCAGCAGAACCACTGGGACACAAAACACTGAAGCTTTCTTT. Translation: CASRTTGTQNTEAFF.

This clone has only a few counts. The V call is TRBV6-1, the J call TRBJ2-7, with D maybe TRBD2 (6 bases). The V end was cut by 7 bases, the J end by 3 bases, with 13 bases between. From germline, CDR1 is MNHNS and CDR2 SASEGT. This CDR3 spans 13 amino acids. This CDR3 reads CASTGDWDYEQYF. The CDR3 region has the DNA TGTGCCAGCACGGGGGATTGGGACTACGAGCAGTACTTC.

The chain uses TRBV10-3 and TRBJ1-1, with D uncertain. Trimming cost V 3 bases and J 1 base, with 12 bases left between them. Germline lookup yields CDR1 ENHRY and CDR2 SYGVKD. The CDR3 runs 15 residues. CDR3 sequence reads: CAISDGVTKNTEAFF. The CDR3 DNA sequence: TGTGCCATCAGTGACGGGGTCACCAAGAACACTGAAGCTTTCTTT.

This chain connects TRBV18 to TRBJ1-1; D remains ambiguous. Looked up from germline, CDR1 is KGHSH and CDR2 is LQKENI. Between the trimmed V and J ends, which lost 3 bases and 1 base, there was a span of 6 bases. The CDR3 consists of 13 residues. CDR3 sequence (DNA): TGTGCCAGCTCACCTAACTCGAACACTGAAGCTTTCTTT. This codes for CASSPNSNTEAFF.

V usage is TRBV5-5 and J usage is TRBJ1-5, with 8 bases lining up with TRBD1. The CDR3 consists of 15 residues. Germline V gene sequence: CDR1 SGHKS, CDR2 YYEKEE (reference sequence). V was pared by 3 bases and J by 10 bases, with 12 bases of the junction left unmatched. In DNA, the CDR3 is TGTGCCAGCAGCTCGGGACAGGAATTGGGGTATCCCCAGCATTTT. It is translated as CASSSGQELGYPQHF. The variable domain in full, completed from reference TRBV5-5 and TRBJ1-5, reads DAGVTQSPTHLIKTRGQQVTLRCSPISGHKSVSWYQQVLGQGPQFIFQYYEKEERGRGNFPDRFSARQFPNYSSELNVNALLLGDSALYLCASSSGQELGYPQHFGDGTRLSIL.

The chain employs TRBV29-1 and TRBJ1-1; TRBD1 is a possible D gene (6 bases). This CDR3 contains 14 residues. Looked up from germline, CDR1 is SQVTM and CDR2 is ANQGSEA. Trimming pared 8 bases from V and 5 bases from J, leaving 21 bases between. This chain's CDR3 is CSTQGTLRKTEAFF. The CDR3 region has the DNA TGCAGCACTCAGGGGACGTTGAGGAAGACTGAAGCTTTCTTT.

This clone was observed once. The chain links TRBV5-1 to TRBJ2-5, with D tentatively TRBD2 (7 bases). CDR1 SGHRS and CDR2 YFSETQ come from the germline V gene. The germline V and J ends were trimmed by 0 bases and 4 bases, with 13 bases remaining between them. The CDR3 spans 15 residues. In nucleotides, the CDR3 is TGCGCCAGCAGCTTGGGAACGGGGGGCGTAGAGACCCAGTACTTC. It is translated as CASSLGTGGVETQYF.

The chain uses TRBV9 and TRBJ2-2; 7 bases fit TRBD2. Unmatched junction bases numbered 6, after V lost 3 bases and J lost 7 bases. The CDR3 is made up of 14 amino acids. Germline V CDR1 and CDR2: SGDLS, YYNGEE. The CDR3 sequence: CASSAWTSGGELFF. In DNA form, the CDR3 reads TGTGCCAGCAGCGCCTGGACTAGTGGCGGGGAGCTGTTTTTT.

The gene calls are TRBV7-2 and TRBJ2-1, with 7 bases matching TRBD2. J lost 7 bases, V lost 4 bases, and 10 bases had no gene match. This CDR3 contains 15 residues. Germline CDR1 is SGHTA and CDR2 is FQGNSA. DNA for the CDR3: TGTGCCAGCAGCTCAAGACTAGCCGGGGCTAATGAGCAGTTCTTC. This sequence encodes CASSSRLAGANEQFF. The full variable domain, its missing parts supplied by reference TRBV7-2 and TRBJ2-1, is GAGVSQSPSNKVTEKGKDVELRCDPISGHTALYWYRQSLGQGLEFLIYFQGNSAPDKSGLPSDRFSAERTGGSVSTLTIQRTQQEDSAVYLCASSSRLAGANEQFFGPGTRLTVL.

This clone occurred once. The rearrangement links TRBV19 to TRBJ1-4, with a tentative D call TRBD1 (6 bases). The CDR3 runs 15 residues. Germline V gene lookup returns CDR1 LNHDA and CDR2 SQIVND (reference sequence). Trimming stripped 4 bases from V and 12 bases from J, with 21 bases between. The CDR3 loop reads CASSTEQGASMELFF. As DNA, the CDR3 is TGTGCCAGTAGTACCGAACAGGGTGCCTCGATGGAACTGTTTTTT.

CDR3 coding DNA: TGTGCCAGCAGGGTCCTTGGGACAGGGGGGCCCTACGAGCAGTACTTC. Translated, it gives CASRVLGTGGPYEQYF. V is TRBV25-1 and J is TRBJ2-7; 11 bases align to TRBD1. This CDR3 comprises 16 residues. Germline CDR1 is MGHDK and CDR2 is SYGVNS. Losses at the gene ends were 6 bases for V and 2 bases for J; bases not matched to a gene: 9.